Listed here are 32 T cell receptor beta chains from one sample, sequenced in a study of shared clonotypes between healthy human individuals. Produced via immunoSEQ multiplex PCR; TCRdb's table is partial and in-frame only. The sample has roughly 1,500,000 clones; around 98% are singletons. Sequenced input: naive CD4+ T cells sorted from blood. Subset here: CD45RA+ positively selected. These receptors were collected from a man aged 30 to 45 in good health.

The chain has TRBV12-5 and TRBJ1-1, with TRBD1 matching over 8 bases. CDR3 length equals 14 residues. Germline values: CDR1 LGHNT, CDR2 FRNRAP. V trimming: 4 bases; J trimming: 2 bases; junction bases outside the gene matches: 3. Here the CDR3 reads CASGSDRGNTEAFF. DNA for the CDR3: TGTGCTAGTGGTTCCGACAGGGGTAACACTGAAGCTTTCTTT.

The V call is TRBV4-3, the J call TRBJ2-5; TRBD1 matches at 9 bases. The CDR3 is 15 residues long. Germline V gene lookup returns CDR1 LGHNA and CDR2 YSLEER. Losses at the gene ends were 4 bases for V and 4 bases for J; bases not matched to a gene: 7. The CDR3 nucleotides read TGCGCCAGCAGCCCGGGACAGGGCATAGGAGAGACCCAGTACTTC. Its protein is CASSPGQGIGETQYF.

The chain links TRBV10-3 to TRBJ2-5; TRBD2 agrees at 9 bases. V was pared by 4 bases and J by 0 bases, with 3 bases of the junction left unmatched. From germline, CDR1 is ENHRY and CDR2 SYGVKD. CDR3 length: 15 amino acids. CDR3 nucleotide sequence: TGTGCCATCAGTGGCGGGACTAGCAACCAAGAGACCCAGTACTTC. Translation: CAISGGTSNQETQYF.

The rearrangement links TRBV7-2 to TRBJ2-1; a weak D match, TRBD1 (5 bases). The CDR3 runs 15 residues. Trimming cost V 5 bases and J 1 base, with 12 bases left between them. Germline assignment: CDR1 SGHTA and CDR2 FQGNSA. CDR3 amino acids: CASSPQGTSYNEQFF. The CDR3 DNA is TGTGCCAGCAGCCCTCAGGGTACGTCCTACAATGAGCAGTTCTTC. Complete variable domain (other parts from reference TRBV7-2 and TRBJ2-1): GAGVSQSPSNKVTEKGKDVELRCDPISGHTALYWYRQSLGQGLEFLIYFQGNSAPDKSGLPSDRFSAERTGGSVSTLTIQRTQQEDSAVYLCASSPQGTSYNEQFFGPGTRLTVL.

The chain is built from TRBV11-2 and TRBJ2-7, with 9 positions matching TRBD1. The J segment lost 6 bases and the V segment lost 2 bases, leaving 11 bases of the junction unmatched. Per the germline V gene, CDR1 is SGHAT and CDR2 is FQNNGV. The CDR3 spans 16 residues. The CDR3 DNA sequence: TGTGCCAGCAGCTTATCAACCGGGACAGGGAGGAGCGAGCAGTACTTC. Translating it yields CASSLSTGTGRSEQYF.

Worth noting for this clone: Other DNA sequences in the sample encode the same CDR3. This chain uses TRBV5-8 with TRBJ1-5, with D unresolved. Germline V gene sequence: CDR1 SGHTS, CDR2 YDEGEE. The V gene lost 3 bases and the J gene lost 0 bases, with 10 bases spanning the gap. The CDR3 is 15 residues long. This CDR3 is CASSSGAYSNQPQHF. Written as DNA, the CDR3 is TGTGCCAGCAGCTCGGGTGCTTATAGCAATCAGCCCCAGCATTTT.

The rearrangement links TRBV5-1 to TRBJ2-3, with a tentative D call TRBD1 (5 bases). Germline CDR1 SGHRS, CDR2 YFSETQ. The CDR3 is 14 amino acids. The V and J ends lost 4 bases and 3 bases respectively, with 12 bases between them. This CDR3 is CASSVGASTDTQYF. CDR3 sequence (DNA): TGCGCCAGCAGCGTAGGGGCAAGTACAGATACGCAGTATTTT.

V is TRBV5-1 and J is TRBJ2-3, with 12 bases aligning to TRBD2. The germline gives CDR1 SGHRS, CDR2 YFSETQ. The trim removed 0 bases at V and 5 bases at J, leaving 7 bases unmatched. CDR3 length: 17 amino acids. This chain's CDR3 is CASSLETSGRGGDTQYF. The CDR3 nucleotides are TGCGCCAGCAGCTTGGAGACTAGCGGGAGAGGGGGAGATACGCAGTATTTT.

The chain links TRBV6-1 to TRBJ2-7; 10 positions match TRBD2. Trimming cost V 4 bases and J 0 bases; bases outside gene matches: 15. The germline gives CDR1 MNHNS, CDR2 SASEGT. The length of the CDR3 is 19 residues. Written as DNA, the CDR3 is TGTGCCAGCAGTGCGCGAATTCGGAGACTAGCGGGCAGCTCCTACGAGCAGTACTTC. Protein product: CASSARIRRLAGSSYEQYF.

The chain is built from TRBV7-9 and TRBJ2-2, with D perhaps TRBD1 (6 bases). V was trimmed by 3 bases and J by 2 bases, leaving 10 bases between them. The CDR3 spans 15 residues. Germline loops: CDR1 SEHNR, CDR2 FQNEAQ (reference sequence). CDR3 coding DNA: TGTGCCAGCAGCTTTAGAGGGGGAAACACCGGGGAGCTGTTTTTT. This sequence encodes CASSFRGGNTGELFF.

This chain connects TRBV28 to TRBJ1-4; tentative D call: TRBD1 (6 bases). In germline, CDR1 is MDHEN, CDR2 SYDVKM. V was cut by 6 bases and J by 1 base, with 24 bases left in between. This CDR3 comprises 19 residues. CDR3 loop: CASSAWSQRRGVTNEKLFF. In DNA form, the CDR3 reads TGTGCCAGCAGCGCCTGGAGCCAGAGGAGGGGGGTAACTAATGAAAAACTGTTTTTT. The whole variable domain, remainder taken from reference TRBV28 and TRBJ1-4, is DVKVTQSSRYLVKRTGEKVFLECVQDMDHENMFWYRQDPGLGLRLIYFSYDVKMKEKGDIPEGYSVSREKKERFSLILESASTNQTSMYLCASSAWSQRRGVTNEKLFFGSGTQLSVL.

The rearrangement joins TRBV7-9 to TRBJ1-2; 7 bases line up with TRBD1. The CDR3 runs to 14 residues. The ends lost 3 bases at V and 5 bases at J; junction bases unmatched: 6. Germline V gives CDR1 SEHNR, CDR2 FQNEAQ (reference sequence). The CDR3 region is CASSFRQGSYGYTF. CDR3 nucleotide sequence: TGTGCCAGCAGCTTCCGACAGGGTTCTTATGGCTACACCTTC.

The chain combines TRBV11-3 with TRBJ2-3; D unresolved. Looked up from germline, CDR1 is SGHNT and CDR2 is YENEEA. This CDR3 is 13 amino acids long. Trimming removed 5 bases at V and 7 bases at J, with 13 bases between. The CDR3 region is CASSPRPYHTQYF. In nucleotides, the CDR3 is TGTGCCAGCAGCCCCAGGCCTTACCATACGCAGTATTTT.

The chain joins TRBV21-1 to TRBJ2-4; no check of the table's D call, TRBD2, against the DNA was made. TRBV21-1 is tagged as a pseudogene. The CDR3 length is 16 residues. The DNA of the CDR3 is TGTGCCAGCAGCTCTAGGGGGGGTAGAGCCAAAAACATTCAGTACTTC. Translated: CASSSRGGRAKNIQYF.

This clone was found once. V usage is TRBV30 and J usage is TRBJ2-7; the D gene is possibly TRBD2 (5 bases). The germline CDR1 and CDR2 sequences are GTSNPN and SVGIG (reference sequence). This CDR3 spans 13 amino acids. V lost 0 bases to trimming and J lost 3 bases, with 9 bases between them. CDR3 sequence (DNA): TGTGCCTGGAGTGTGCGGAGGAACTACGAGCAGTACTTC. Protein: CAWSVRRNYEQYF.

This clone came up once. The chain joins TRBV5-1 to TRBJ2-7, with a weak D call TRBD1 (7 bases). The germline gives CDR1 SGHRS, CDR2 YFSETQ. The CDR3 sequence is 14 residues long. The V end lost 7 bases, the J end lost 6 bases, and 20 bases lay between the germline ends. The CDR3 sequence: CASSPGTAGLEQYF. As DNA, the CDR3 is TGCGCCAGCTCACCCGGGACAGCGGGTCTCGAGCAGTACTTC.

CDR3 sequence (DNA): TGTGCCAGCAGTCCCGCAGGGGGCGGTCAGCCCCAGCATTTT. This sequence encodes CASSPAGGGQPQHF. This chain uses TRBV7-8 with TRBJ1-5; TRBD1 aligns across 8 bases. CDR1 and CDR2 from the germline V gene are SGHVS and FQNEAQ. Trimming took 6 bases from V and 6 from J; bases not matched to a gene: 7. The CDR3 runs to 14 residues. The full variable domain, rest sourced from reference TRBV7-8 and TRBJ1-5, is GAGVSQSPRYKVAKRGQDVALRCDPISGHVSLFWYQQALGQGPEFLTYFQNEAQLDKSGLPSDRFFAERPEGSVSTLKIQRTQQEDSAVYLCASSPAGGGQPQHFGDGTRLSIL.

In the case of this clone: This specimen includes other DNA sequences encoding the same CDR3. The chain carries TRBV2 and TRBJ2-3; a weak D match, TRBD2 (6 bases). CDR3 size: 11 residues. With 8 bases removed from V and 6 bases from J, the gap between germline ends came to 9 bases. Germline V gene lookup returns CDR1 SNHLY and CDR2 FYNNEI. The CDR3 coding sequence is TGTGCCAGCCGGGGGTCGGATACGCAGTATTTT. It specifies CASRGSDTQYF.

The chain uses TRBV6-1 and TRBJ2-1; D gene uncertain. Trimming left V 5 bases short and J 5 bases short, with 16 bases between. Germline V lookup: CDR1 MNHNS, CDR2 SASEGT. The CDR3 loop spans 15 amino acids. The CDR3 DNA reads as TGTGCCAGCAGTCCCTATAGGCCATATAACAATGAGCAGTTCTTC. This encodes CASSPYRPYNNEQFF.

In this sample, this clone turned up a few times. This chain uses TRBV4-1 with TRBJ1-5; the match to TRBD1 covers 12 bases. This CDR3 has 20 amino acids. Germline-derived CDR1 and CDR2 are MGHRA and YSYEKL. The ends lost 1 base at V and 0 bases at J; junction bases unmatched: 10. The CDR3, as DNA: TGCGCCAGCAGCCAAGGGGAGTGGGGACAGGGGGCTAATAGCAATCAGCCCCAGCATTTT. Protein product: CASSQGEWGQGANSNQPQHF.

Concerning this clone itself: The sample holds other DNA sequences that translate to the same CDR3. CDR3: CASSRQGNTIYF. The DNA for the CDR3 is TGTGCCAGCAGTCGTCAAGGAAACACCATATATTTT. The rearrangement links TRBV2 to TRBJ1-3; D not certain. This CDR3 has 12 residues. Germline loops: CDR1 SNHLY, CDR2 FYNNEI. V was shortened by 5 bases and J by 4 bases, with 6 bases between the two germline ends. Drawing the rest from reference TRBV2 and TRBJ1-3, the complete variable domain is EPEVTQTPSHQVTQMGQEVILRCVPISNHLYFYWYRQILGQKVEFLVSFYNNEISEKSEIFDDQFSVERPDGSNFTLKIRSTKLEDSAMYFCASSRQGNTIYFGEGSWLTVV.

The table lists this clone with a few counts. The gene calls are TRBV16 and TRBJ2-7; TRBD2 agrees at 12 bases. The CDR3 sequence is 16 residues long. From germline, CDR1 is KGHSY and CDR2 FQNENV. The V segment lost 3 bases and the J segment 12 bases; nucleotides outside the gene matches: 15. This chain's CDR3 is CASSQLSETSGSTLYF. In DNA, the CDR3 is TGTGCCAGCAGCCAGTTGAGCGAGACTAGCGGGAGTACCCTGTACTTC.

The chain employs TRBV6-6 and TRBJ2-3, with unresolved D. Germline assignment: CDR1 MNHNY and CDR2 SVGAGI (reference sequence). CDR3 length: 11 amino acids. The V gene lost 7 bases and the J gene lost 3 bases, with 5 bases spanning the gap. CDR3 residues: CASTRTDTQYF. The CDR3 DNA follows: TGTGCCAGCACTCGGACAGATACGCAGTATTTT.

This rearrangement joins TRBV11-2 to TRBJ2-7, with 8 bases that match TRBD1. The CDR3 has 15 residues. Germline lookup yields CDR1 SGHAT and CDR2 FQNNGV. Germline trimming cut 5 bases from V and 3 bases from J; bases unmatched to any gene: 9. The CDR3 DNA follows: TGTGCCAGCAGCACCCGGACAGGGTCTGGCTACGAGCAGTACTTC. This translates into CASSTRTGSGYEQYF.

This sequence joins TRBV5-6 and TRBJ1-5, with TRBD1 matching 10 bases. The CDR3 has 17 residues. Germline V gene data show CDR1 as SGHDT and CDR2 as YYEEEE. V trimming: 0 bases; J trimming: 1 base; junction bases outside the gene matches: 4. This chain's CDR3 is CASSLGTGGRSNQPQHF. CDR3 bases: TGTGCCAGCAGCTTGGGGACAGGGGGACGGAGCAATCAGCCCCAGCATTTT.

The V and J genes are TRBV18 and TRBJ2-3, with TRBD2 matching 7 bases. This CDR3 region has 17 residues. V lost 3 bases and J lost 6; bases outside the gene matches: 15. The germline V gene encodes CDR1 KGHSH and CDR2 LQKENI. This CDR3 reads CASSPLMGGNLDDTQYF. DNA for the CDR3: TGTGCCAGCTCACCTCTGATGGGGGGGAATCTCGACGATACGCAGTATTTT.

This chain joins TRBV2 and TRBJ2-2; TRBD1 agrees at 7 bases. V shed 4 bases, J shed 6 bases, and the junction held 5 bases outside the gene matches. Germline CDR1 reads SNHLY; CDR2 reads FYNNEI. This CDR3 has 14 amino acids. The CDR3 region is CASSGQGIAGELFF. CDR3 DNA sequence: TGTGCCAGCAGTGGACAGGGAATCGCCGGGGAGCTGTTTTTT.

This rearrangement joins TRBV7-7 to TRBJ2-3; D may be TRBD2 (6 bases). The CDR3 is 13 residues long. Trimming took off 5 bases at V and 2 bases at J, with 8 bases between the two ends. CDR1 is SSHAT and CDR2 is FNYEAQ in the germline V gene (reference sequence). The CDR3: CASSRETTDTQYF. DNA for the CDR3: TGTGCCAGCAGCCGGGAGACCACAGATACGCAGTATTTT.

The genes are TRBV21-1 and TRBJ2-5; the listed D gene, TRBD1, was not tested against the DNA. TRBV21-1 is flagged as a pseudogene. The CDR3 is made up of 15 amino acids. The CDR3 DNA is TGTGCCAGCGGAAGACAGGGAGACATCCAAGAGACCCAGTACTTC. This translates into CASGRQGDIQETQYF.

The chain employs TRBV10-3 and TRBJ2-7; 7 nucleotides line up with TRBD1. J gave up 0 bases and V 10 bases, and 15 bases lay outside the gene matches. CDR3 size: 16 residues. Per germline, CDR1 ENHRY and CDR2 SYGVKD. CDR3 loop: CATNAMGQLSSYEQYF. DNA of the CDR3: TGTGCCACCAATGCGATGGGACAGTTAAGCTCCTACGAGCAGTACTTC.

The chain combines TRBV15 with TRBJ1-1; no clear D. The CDR3 totals 17 residues. Germline V gene lookup returns CDR1 LNHNV and CDR2 YYDKDF (reference sequence). The germline V and J ends were trimmed by 3 bases and 7 bases, with 24 bases remaining between them. This chain's CDR3 is CATSRPEEGSTCLEAFF. DNA for the CDR3: TGTGCCACCAGCAGGCCGGAGGAGGGTAGCACGTGTCTTGAAGCTTTCTTT.

This clone was found once. The chain couples TRBV18 to TRBJ2-3; 10 nucleotides align to TRBD1. The CDR3 covers 18 residues. Germline V gene data show CDR1 as KGHSH and CDR2 as LQKENI. J lost 7 bases, V lost 5 bases, and 18 bases had no gene match. The CDR3, as DNA: TGTGCCAGCTCAGCTATCCGCGCCGGGACAGGGGTACTCAATACGCAGTATTTT. It is translated as CASSAIRAGTGVLNTQYF.